This T cell receptor (beta chain) was documented in a study of blood T cell repertoires in COVID-19. Study-level background: The analysed material was cDNA or gDNA that came from T cells, B-cell-depleted T cells, or PBMCs.

Germline V gives CDR1 SNHLY, CDR2 FYNNEI. Trimming cost V 4 bases and J 6 bases, with 12 bases left between them. This CDR3 is built from 14 residues. Using immunoSEQ multiplex PCR, the repertoire was profiled, and TCRdb retains in-frame clones only, with some absent. The repertoire holds roughly 180,000 clones, approximately 83% seen once, with over 10% in the top ten. V and J are TRBV2 and TRBJ2-2, with D possibly TRBD1 on 5 matching bases. Sequences were obtained from PBMCs or T cells enriched from blood (not recorded which). The receptor was derived from a woman aged 55-75 years who had recovered from COVID-19. The CDR3 protein is CASSAQGLAGELFF. The DNA for the CDR3 is TGTGCCAGCAGTGCTCAGGGTCTGGCCGGGGAGCTGTTTTTT. The whole variable domain, filled in from reference TRBV2 and TRBJ2-2, reads EPEVTQTPSHQVTQMGQEVILRCVPISNHLYFYWYRQILGQKVEFLVSFYNNEISEKSEIFDDQFSVERPDGSNFTLKIRSTKLEDSAMYFCASSAQGLAGELFFGEGSRLTVL.